The 26 T cell receptor beta chains below were found in one sample sequenced in a study of liver allograft versus peripheral blood T cells. As for the study in general: Liver transplant recipients had T cell receptor repertoires compared between transplanted liver and peripheral blood.

TCRdb used MiXCR to reprocess the reads, holding one entry per CDR3 protein. Of over 10,000 distinct CDR3 sequences listed, approximately 19% are singletons. These receptors were taken from a human patient who had a liver transplant. Certain T cells may be donor cells from the graft.

The chain is built from TRBV20-1 and TRBJ2-1, with TRBD2 as a possible D gene (6 bases). The CDR3 has 14 amino acids. Germline values: CDR1 DFQATT, CDR2 SNEGSKA (reference sequence). V was trimmed by 6 bases and J by 3 bases, leaving 15 bases between them. The CDR3 sequence: CSAGYSGLYNEQFF. CDR3 DNA: TGCAGTGCCGGGTACAGCGGGCTCTACAATGAGCAGTTCTTC.

This clonotype has a handful of counts. V usage is TRBV9 and J usage is TRBJ1-3; D remains unclear. V dropped 2 bases and J dropped 1 base, with 7 bases sitting between them. Germline V gene lookup returns CDR1 SGDLS and CDR2 YYNGEE. The CDR3 spans 14 residues. CDR3 in DNA: TGTGCCAGCAGCGTTCGAGGGTCTGGAAACACCATATATTTT. Protein product: CASSVRGSGNTIYF.

This clonotype is labeled medium-sized. The chain combines TRBV18 with TRBJ2-1; D not resolved. There are 14 residues in the CDR3. Between the trimmed V and J ends, which lost 8 bases and 5 bases, there was a span of 16 bases. CDR1 and CDR2 (germline): KGHSH, LQKENI. DNA of the CDR3: TGTGCCAGCAGCTTGGCGACGGGCAACAATGAGCAGTTCTTC. Translation gives CASSLATGNNEQFF.

This clonotype occurred many times. V usage is TRBV18 and J usage is TRBJ2-1; 8 bases agree with TRBD1. Germline assignment: CDR1 KGHSH and CDR2 LQKENI. The J segment lost 2 bases and the V segment lost 3 bases, leaving 9 bases of the junction unmatched. The CDR3 runs 17 residues. The CDR3 nucleotides are TGTGCCAGCTCACCGTACCCAGGGGGCCAAACCTACAATGAGCAGTTCTTC. Its translation: CASSPYPGGQTYNEQFF. Complete variable domain (other parts from reference TRBV18 and TRBJ2-1): NAGVMQNPRHLVRRRGQEARLRCSPMKGHSHVYWYRQLPEEGLKFMVYLQKENIIDESGMPKERFSAEFPKEGPSILRIQQVVRGDSAAYFCASSPYPGGQTYNEQFFGPGTRLTVL.

The V gene is TRBV29-1, the J gene TRBJ2-3, with TRBD2 identical over 16 bases. Germline V gives CDR1 SQVTM, CDR2 ANQGSEA. The junction had 3 bases not matched to a gene; V was cut back by 7 bases and J by 2 bases. The CDR3 is 15 amino acids. CDR3 sequence reads: CSGGTSGGATDTQYF. For the CDR3, the DNA is TGCAGCGGGGGGACTAGCGGGGGGGCCACAGATACGCAGTATTTT.

This clonotype was recorded once. This chain joins TRBV6-5 and TRBJ2-7, with D hard to call. V was cut by 4 bases and J by 4 bases, with 5 bases left in between. There are 11 residues in the CDR3. The V gene's germline CDR1 is MNHEY and CDR2 SVGAGI. CDR3: CASSSLYEQYF. CDR3 DNA: TGTGCCAGCAGTTCATTATACGAGCAGTACTTC.

The chain recombines TRBV28 with TRBJ1-5; 7 bases agree with TRBD1. V lost 3 bases, J lost 4 bases, and 6 bases stayed unmatched. Germline values: CDR1 MDHEN, CDR2 SYDVKM. The CDR3 covers 15 residues. The CDR3 DNA follows: TGTGCCAGCAGTTTGGCCTCAGGGGGGAATCAGCCCCAGCATTTT. This encodes CASSLASGGNQPQHF.

This clonotype was counted ten times or more. V gene TRBV10-3 combines with J gene TRBJ2-3; 8 bases map to TRBD2. The germline V gene has CDR1 ENHRY and CDR2 SYGVKD. The J segment lost 3 bases and the V segment lost 9 bases, leaving 8 bases of the junction unmatched. There are 14 residues in the CDR3. CDR3 loop: CAIRAAGDTDTQYF. The CDR3 region has the DNA TGTGCCATTAGAGCAGCGGGAGATACAGATACGCAGTATTTT.

This clonotype is medium-sized (0.01 to 0.1%). The V gene is TRBV5-6, the J gene TRBJ2-1; D gene unclear. V was cut by 4 bases and J by 4 bases, with 21 bases left in between. The length of the CDR3 is 17 residues. The germline gives CDR1 SGHDT, CDR2 YYEEEE. This CDR3 reads CASSLESYRARYNEQFF. The DNA of the CDR3 is TGTGCCAGCAGCCTAGAATCGTACCGGGCTAGGTACAATGAGCAGTTCTTC.

The V gene is TRBV20-1, the J gene TRBJ2-2; D is ambiguous. This CDR3 has 13 residues. CDR1 and CDR2 from the germline V gene are DFQATT and SNEGSKA (reference sequence). The V and J ends lost 3 bases and 1 base respectively, with 6 bases between them. The CDR3 loop reads CSASALNTGELFF. The CDR3 DNA sequence: TGCAGTGCTAGTGCGCTGAACACCGGGGAGCTGTTTTTT.

This clonotype was recorded a few times. The genes are TRBV30 and TRBJ1-5; D remains unclear. Trimming shortened V by 1 base and J by 7 bases, and 8 bases separated the two germline ends. This CDR3 region has 12 residues. Germline V gives CDR1 GTSNPN, CDR2 SVGIG (reference sequence). CDR3 amino acids: CAWSGVKQPQHF. CDR3 DNA sequence: TGTGCCTGGAGTGGGGTAAAACAGCCCCAGCATTTT.

This clonotype has at least ten counts. The J gene is TRBJ2-7, the V gene TRBV6-6; 7 nucleotides agree with TRBD2. The CDR3 loop spans 15 amino acids. The germline gives CDR1 MNHNY, CDR2 SVGAGI (reference sequence). V shed 2 bases, J shed 0 bases, and the junction held 4 bases outside the gene matches. The CDR3 nucleotides read TGTGCCAGCAGTTACGACCTAGCGGTCTCCTACGAGCAGTACTTC. Translating gives CASSYDLAVSYEQYF.

This clonotype was detected a few times. The rearrangement joins TRBV11-2 to TRBJ2-1; 7 positions match TRBD2. The CDR3 is 13 amino acids. Trimming removed 3 bases from V and 9 bases from J; junction bases left unmatched: 5. Germline V lookup: CDR1 SGHAT, CDR2 FQNNGV. The CDR3 here is CASSLGGRAEQFF. In DNA form, the CDR3 reads TGTGCCAGCAGCTTGGGCGGGAGAGCTGAGCAGTTCTTC.

This clonotype is medium-sized by share. The V gene is TRBV18, the J gene TRBJ2-2; a weak D match, TRBD1 (5 bases). This CDR3 is 16 amino acids long. The ends were cut back, 6 bases at V and 1 base at J, with 15 bases in the middle. CDR1 is KGHSH and CDR2 is LQKENI in the germline V gene. The DNA for the CDR3 is TGTGCCAGCTCGCTTCAGACAGTGATGAACACCGGGGAGCTGTTTTTT. It translates to CASSLQTVMNTGELFF.

This clonotype was seen at least ten times. The V gene is TRBV19, the J gene TRBJ1-1; 7 bases are shared with TRBD1. Trimming removed 6 bases from V and 5 bases from J; junction bases left unmatched: 9. CDR3 length: 14 residues. Germline V gene lookup returns CDR1 LNHDA and CDR2 SQIVND (reference sequence). CDR3: CASRGLTGRTEAFF. The CDR3 DNA is TGTGCCAGTAGAGGATTGACAGGGCGAACTGAAGCTTTCTTT.

The table lists this clonotype with many counts. This chain uses TRBV7-9 with TRBJ2-2; D not resolved. V was cut by 4 bases and J by 4 bases, with 7 bases left in between. Per germline, CDR1 SEHNR and CDR2 FQNEAQ (reference sequence). The CDR3 sequence is 13 residues long. Here the CDR3 reads CASSSRITGELFF. CDR3 DNA sequence: TGTGCCAGCAGCTCCCGGATCACCGGGGAGCTGTTTTTT.

The chain is built from TRBV28 and TRBJ2-2; 7 bases are a match to TRBD2. The CDR3 totals 13 residues. V lost 0 bases, J lost 8 bases, and 0 bases stayed unmatched. The germline V gene has CDR1 MDHEN and CDR2 SYDVKM. The chain's CDR3 is CASSLWRGGELFF. The CDR3 nucleotides read TGTGCCAGCAGTTTATGGCGGGGGGGGGAGCTGTTTTTT.

J is TRBJ2-2 and V is TRBV12-5; 7 bases line up with TRBD1. The trim removed 6 bases at V and 0 bases at J, leaving 19 bases unmatched. Germline assignment: CDR1 LGHNT and CDR2 FRNRAP. The CDR3 consists of 20 residues. The CDR3 bases are TGTGCTAGTGGACCGAAAGGGACAGCCGAAAACCCCCCGAACACCGGGGAGCTGTTTTTT. Protein: CASGPKGTAENPPNTGELFF. Filled out from reference TRBV12-5 and TRBJ2-2, the complete variable domain reads DARVTQTPRHKVTEMGQEVTMRCQPILGHNTVFWYRQTMMQGLELLAYFRNRAPLDDSGMPKDRFSAEMPDATLATLKIQPSEPRDSAVYFCASGPKGTAENPPNTGELFFGEGSRLTVL.

Concerning this clonotype itself: Just one base apart from a much larger clone, this may be a read error. This chain connects TRBV24-1 to TRBJ2-3; TRBD2 agrees at 9 bases. V dropped 4 bases and J dropped 11; count of bases not matched to a gene: 9. The CDR3 contains 14 residues. Germline values: CDR1 KGHDR, CDR2 SFDVKD. CDR3 protein: CATSEGAGGHLQYF. DNA for the CDR3: TGTGCCACCAGTGAAGGAGCGGGGGGCCACCTGCAGTATTTT.

This clonotype qualifies as medium-sized. The J gene is TRBJ1-2, the V gene TRBV27; D gene ambiguous. Germline-derived CDR1 and CDR2 are MNHEY and SMNVEV (reference sequence). This CDR3 comprises 13 residues. V was trimmed by 3 bases and J by 3 bases, leaving 8 bases between them. The CDR3 reads CASSLGGDYGYTF. As DNA, the CDR3 is TGTGCCAGCAGTTTGGGCGGAGACTATGGCTACACCTTC.

By frequency in the sample, this clonotype is medium-sized. The CDR3 coding sequence is TGTGCCATCAGTGAGAGGACAGGAAGCCAGGACGGCTACACCTTC. Protein: CAISERTGSQDGYTF. V and J are TRBV10-3 and TRBJ1-2, with 7 positions matching TRBD1. Germline V gene lookup returns CDR1 ENHRY and CDR2 SYGVKD. The V gene end was trimmed by 2 bases and the J gene end by 8 bases; junction bases not matched to a gene: 11. The CDR3 sequence is 15 residues long.

This clonotype was counted only a few times. The chain has TRBV20-1 and TRBJ1-1; 9 nucleotides line up with TRBD1. The CDR3 has 15 amino acids. Germline V CDR1 and CDR2: DFQATT, SNEGSKA (reference sequence). Germline trimming cut 3 bases from V and 1 base from J; bases unmatched to any gene: 6. The CDR3: CSARHGTGWNTEAFF. In DNA, the CDR3 is TGCAGTGCTAGGCACGGGACAGGGTGGAACACTGAAGCTTTCTTT.

V gene TRBV28 combines with J gene TRBJ1-3; TRBD1 agrees at 8 bases. CDR1 is MDHEN and CDR2 is SYDVKM in the germline V gene. Losses at the gene ends were 6 bases for V and 0 bases for J; bases not matched to a gene: 4. The CDR3 spans 15 residues. In DNA form, the CDR3 reads TGTGCCAGCAGCCAGGGACAGGTCTCTGGAAACACCATATATTTT. Encoded protein: CASSQGQVSGNTIYF.

This rearrangement joins TRBV12-3 or TRBV12-4 to TRBJ1-2; D may be TRBD1 (6 bases). This CDR3 has 14 amino acids. Trimming removed 3 bases from V and 3 bases from J, with 11 bases in between. The CDR3 sequence is CASSLGADHYGYTF. The CDR3 DNA reads TGTGCCAGCAGTTTGGGGGCGGATCACTATGGCTACACCTTC.

This clonotype was recorded only once. It may be a read error: a sequence one base away is much more abundant. The chain has TRBV11-1 and TRBJ1-2; D gene unclear. CDR1 SGHAT and CDR2 FQDESV come from the germline V gene (reference sequence). The CDR3 has 13 residues. This CDR3 is CASSLEHNCGYTF. CDR3 DNA sequence: TGTGCCAGCAGCTTAGAACACAACTGTGGCTACACCTTC.

In its sample, this clonotype was seen a few times. The J gene is TRBJ1-1, the V gene TRBV28; perhaps TRBD1 as D (5 bases). CDR1 and CDR2 (germline): MDHEN, SYDVKM. V was cut by 2 bases and J by 8 bases, with 12 bases left in between. CDR3 length equals 13 residues. In DNA, the CDR3 is TGTGCCAGCAGTTTACAGACCGGGACCGAAGCTTTCTTT. It translates to CASSLQTGTEAFF.